This T cell receptor beta chain was sequenced in a study of OX40 agonist ivuxolimab in advanced cancers. Study context: As their treatment, patients were administered ivuxolimab, an agonistic anti-OX40 (CD134) antibody. Subjects had a mean age of about 57 years, with a range of about 23 to 79; around 80% were male. Findings and limits, study-wide: On average, a greater number of expanded clones characterised CD8+ T cells relative to CD4+.

Here immunoSEQ multiplex PCR was the method, and the copy in TCRdb shows in-frame clones only, minus some. The profile covers about 89,000 clones, with approximately 91% appearing a single time and less than 0.75% taken by the ten largest. This clone was observed a few times. The antigen is not known. The TCR comes from an adult with an advanced solid tumor such as melanoma, head and neck, liver or kidney cancer. Sequencing was performed on CD4+ or CD8+ T cells sorted from blood, taken in a trial of the OX40 agonist ivuxolimab.

The chain's CDR3 is CASSLGDRGNSPLHF. CDR3 sequence (DNA): TGCGCCAGCAGCTTAGGGGACAGGGGAAATTCACCCCTCCACTTT. The chain is built from TRBV5-1 and TRBJ1-6, with 10 bases fitting TRBD1. Trimming took 2 bases from V and 7 from J; bases not matched to a gene: 3. The V gene's germline CDR1 is SGHRS and CDR2 YFSETQ. The CDR3 consists of 15 residues.